This T cell receptor (beta chain) was profiled in a study of T cells in localized non-small cell lung cancer. This clone turned up a few times. What it binds is unknown. General study points: Appearances in adjacent lung were noted for a median approximately 58 of the top 100 tumor clones.

Measured with immunoSEQ multiplex PCR; TCRdb has only the in-frame clones, and not every one. The table has tens of thousands of clones, over 75% seen once. The germline V gene has CDR1 SQVTM and CDR2 ANQGSEA. The CDR3 spans 12 residues. Trimming at V came to 6 bases and at J to 6 bases, leaving 6 bases not matched to a gene. The chain combines TRBV29-1 with TRBJ1-2; 8 nucleotides agree with TRBD1. This clonotype originated in a female donor at least 60 years old with stage I lung adenocarcinoma. Material: peripheral blood, obtained before any cancer treatment. The CDR3 loop is CSVETGGDGYTF. CDR3 sequence (DNA): TGCAGCGTCGAAACAGGGGGGGATGGCTACACCTTC.